This TCR beta chain was captured in a study of regulatory T cells in long-lasting Graves disease. The CDR3 consists of 14 residues. The germline V gene has CDR1 MNHEY and CDR2 SVGAGI. As concerns this clonotype: Its antigen is not identified. One base separates it from a far larger clone, so it is likely a read error.

Study results and limitations: Persistent Graves' patients showed less TCR diversity than newly diagnosed patients showed.

Indicated time point: newly diagnosed GD, antithyroid drugs for less than 3 months. Following extraction of RNA from PBMCs, that RNA was used to make the TCR library. Libraries of TCR beta came from iRepertoire HTBI primers plus Arm-PCR of CDR3 regions. TCRdb itself ran the multiplex PCR reads through MiXCR, one entry per CDR3 protein. The sample comprises about 450,000 distinct CDR3 sequences, approximately 16% of which are singletons, and about 10% rests with the top ten. The sample also formed part of further work on T cells in Graves' hyperthyroidism and ophthalmopathy. In that study: Those patients with uncontrolled infection, other autoimmune disease, pregnancy or lactation were excluded. The TCR CDR3 first-round RT-PCR relied on the HTBI primer set. Ophthalmopathy stood apart from stable hyperthyroidism in a 13 V-J model.

The specimen comprised peripheral blood mononuclear cells (PBMCs), sampled at new diagnosis, from a patient treated with antithyroid drugs. V gene TRBV6-5 combines with J gene TRBJ2-5, with 9 bases that match TRBD2. This sequence originates from a woman aged 25 to 39 with Graves disease. DNA for the CDR3: TGTTCCAGCAGTTCCGCTAGCGGGATAGAGACCCAGTACTTC. It translates to CSSSSASGIETQYF.